These 9 T cell receptor beta chains share one sample of origin, sequenced in a study of tissue T cells after allogeneic stem cell transplantation. Clones were sequenced by immunoSEQ multiplex PCR, and TCRdb holds only the in-frame ones, with some missing. This sample has approximately 10,000 clones, with approximately 57% found just once. This specimen was tissue from the jejunum, taken at autopsy. The source is a woman aged 18 to 55 with breast cancer.

The chain joins TRBV2 to TRBJ2-7; 7 bases fit TRBD1. From germline, CDR1 is SNHLY and CDR2 FYNNEI. With V trimmed by 4 bases and J by 5 bases, 2 bases remained unmatched. The CDR3 covers 12 residues. The CDR3 is CASSGQGNEQYF. The CDR3 DNA sequence: TGTGCCAGCAGTGGACAGGGTAACGAGCAGTACTTC.

This clone was seen more than once but under ten times. This chain joins TRBV6-6 and TRBJ2-7; D not resolved. Germline loops: CDR1 MNHNY, CDR2 SVGAGI (reference sequence). Trimming left V 6 bases short and J 0 bases short, with 3 bases between. The CDR3 runs 11 residues. CDR3 DNA sequence: TGTGCCAGCAGAACCTCCTACGAGCAGTACTTC. Protein product: CASRTSYEQYF.

The chain recombines TRBV6-1 with TRBJ2-2; 12 bases fit TRBD2. The V and J ends lost 4 bases and 6 bases, in that order; junction bases with no gene match: 3. Germline CDR1 MNHNS, CDR2 SASEGT. The CDR3 contains 15 residues. The CDR3 nucleotides are TGTGCCAGCAGTGCAGCTAGCGGGGGGGCCGGGGAGCTGTTTTTT. It encodes CASSAASGGAGELFF.

This clone came up once. The gene calls are TRBV7-2 and TRBJ2-5, with TRBD2 identical over 8 bases. This CDR3 comprises 14 residues. CDR1 and CDR2 from the germline V gene are SGHTA and FQGNSA. Losses at the gene ends were 8 bases for V and 5 bases for J; bases not matched to a gene: 10. For the CDR3, the DNA is TGTGCCAGCGGGGAAAGCGGGAGTATCGAGACCCAGTACTTC. It translates to CASGESGSIETQYF. Supplemented by reference TRBV7-2 and TRBJ2-5, the full variable domain reads GAGVSQSPSNKVTEKGKDVELRCDPISGHTALYWYRQSLGQGLEFLIYFQGNSAPDKSGLPSDRFSAERTGGSVSTLTIQRTQQEDSAVYLCASGESGSIETQYFGPGTRLLVL.

V is TRBV5-4 and J is TRBJ2-6, with 7 bases matching TRBD1. In germline, CDR1 is SGHNT, CDR2 YYREEE (reference sequence). V lost 4 bases to trimming and J lost 0 bases; unmatched junction nucleotides: 7. CDR3 length: 17 amino acids. The DNA of the CDR3 is TGTGCCAGCAGCCCAGGGACAGAGGCCTCTGGGGCCAACGTCCTGACTTTC. As protein: CASSPGTEASGANVLTF.

J is TRBJ2-2 and V is TRBV19; 9 bases line up with TRBD2. The CDR3 is made up of 16 amino acids. Germline V gene sequence: CDR1 LNHDA, CDR2 SQIVND (reference sequence). V dropped 4 bases and J dropped 3; count of bases not matched to a gene: 6. The CDR3 DNA follows: TGTGCCAGTAGTACCGGACTAGCGTCTTACACCGGGGAGCTGTTTTTT. Encoded protein: CASSTGLASYTGELFF.

This clone appeared a few times. This sequence joins TRBV4-1 and TRBJ2-1; TRBD2 aligns across 7 bases. Per germline, CDR1 MGHRA and CDR2 YSYEKL. Trimming at V came to 0 bases and at J to 4 bases, leaving 12 bases not matched to a gene. CDR3 length: 18 residues. The CDR3 reads CASSQELDGGSPYNEQFF. DNA of the CDR3: TGCGCCAGCAGCCAAGAACTCGACGGGGGGTCCCCTTACAATGAGCAGTTCTTC.

This clone was seen only a few times. V gene TRBV9 combines with J gene TRBJ1-4; D may be TRBD1 (5 bases). Germline lookup yields CDR1 SGDLS and CDR2 YYNGEE. Trimming removed 0 bases from V and 0 bases from J, with 9 bases in between. The CDR3 totals 16 residues. The CDR3 spells CASSVAWGATNEKLFF. The CDR3 DNA is TGTGCCAGCAGCGTAGCTTGGGGGGCAACTAATGAAAAACTGTTTTTT.

This rearrangement joins TRBV4-3 to TRBJ1-4, with TRBD1 matching over 7 bases. Losses at the gene ends were 4 bases for V and 0 bases for J; bases not matched to a gene: 8. Germline lookup yields CDR1 LGHNA and CDR2 YSLEER. The CDR3 has 17 residues. The CDR3 loop is CASSPPAGGATNEKLFF. As DNA, the CDR3 is TGCGCCAGCAGCCCCCCGGCAGGGGGGGCAACTAATGAAAAACTGTTTTTT.